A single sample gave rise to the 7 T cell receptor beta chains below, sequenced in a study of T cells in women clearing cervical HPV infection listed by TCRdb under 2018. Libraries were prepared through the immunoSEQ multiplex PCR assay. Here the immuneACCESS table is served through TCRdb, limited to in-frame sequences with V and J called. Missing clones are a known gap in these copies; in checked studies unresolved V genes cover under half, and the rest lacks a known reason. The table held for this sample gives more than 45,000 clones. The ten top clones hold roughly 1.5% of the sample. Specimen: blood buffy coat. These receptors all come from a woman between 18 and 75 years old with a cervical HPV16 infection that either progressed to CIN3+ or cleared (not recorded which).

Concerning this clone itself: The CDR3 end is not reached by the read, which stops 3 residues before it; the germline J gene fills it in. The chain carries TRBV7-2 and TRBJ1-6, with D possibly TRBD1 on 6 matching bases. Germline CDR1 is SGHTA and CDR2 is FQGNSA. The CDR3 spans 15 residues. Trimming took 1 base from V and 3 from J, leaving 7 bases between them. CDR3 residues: CASSLVRGYNSPLHF. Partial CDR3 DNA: TGTGCCAGCAGCTTAGTCAGGGGCTATAATTCACCC.

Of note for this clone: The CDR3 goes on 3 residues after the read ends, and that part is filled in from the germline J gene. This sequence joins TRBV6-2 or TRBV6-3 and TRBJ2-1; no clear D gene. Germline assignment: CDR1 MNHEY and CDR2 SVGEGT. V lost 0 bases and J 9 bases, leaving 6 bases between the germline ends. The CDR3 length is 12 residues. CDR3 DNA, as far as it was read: TGTGCCAGCAGTTACTCGATAGCTGAG. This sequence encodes CASSYSIAE. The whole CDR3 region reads CASSYSIAEQFF.

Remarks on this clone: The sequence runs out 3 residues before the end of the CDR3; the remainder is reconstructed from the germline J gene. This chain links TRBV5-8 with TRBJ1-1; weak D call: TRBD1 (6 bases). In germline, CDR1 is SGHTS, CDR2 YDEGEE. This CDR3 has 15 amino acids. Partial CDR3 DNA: TGTGCCAGCAGCTTGATGGGACAAGGGCGAACAGAA. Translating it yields CASSLMGQGRTE. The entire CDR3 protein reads CASSLMGQGRTEAFF.

The CDR3 loop is CASSTARGLGTEAFF. The part of the CDR3 DNA that was read is TGTGCCAGCTCAACCGCCAGGGGGCTTGGCACTGAA. The V call is TRBV2, the J call TRBJ1-1, with 8 nucleotides matching TRBD1. The read halts 3 residues ahead of the CDR3 end, with the missing end drawn from the germline J gene. Germline trimming cut 8 bases from V and 4 bases from J; bases unmatched to any gene: 12. Germline V gene sequence: CDR1 SNHLY, CDR2 FYNNEI. This CDR3 contains 15 residues.

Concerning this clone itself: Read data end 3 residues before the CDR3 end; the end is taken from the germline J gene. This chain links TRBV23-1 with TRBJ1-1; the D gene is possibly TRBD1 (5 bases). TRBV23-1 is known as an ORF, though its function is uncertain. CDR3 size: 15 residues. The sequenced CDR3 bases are TGCGCCAGCACTCTAGGGACTAGCGGACAAGAGACC. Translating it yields CASTLGTSGQET. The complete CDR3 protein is CASTLGTSGQETAFF.

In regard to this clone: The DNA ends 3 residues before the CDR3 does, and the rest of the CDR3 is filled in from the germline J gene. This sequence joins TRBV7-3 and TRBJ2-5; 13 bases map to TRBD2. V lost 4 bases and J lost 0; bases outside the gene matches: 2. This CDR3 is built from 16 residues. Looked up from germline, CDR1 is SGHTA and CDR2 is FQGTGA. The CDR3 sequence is CASSSGTSGDQETQYF. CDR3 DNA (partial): TGTGCCAGCAGCTCGGGGACTAGCGGGGACCAAGAGACC.

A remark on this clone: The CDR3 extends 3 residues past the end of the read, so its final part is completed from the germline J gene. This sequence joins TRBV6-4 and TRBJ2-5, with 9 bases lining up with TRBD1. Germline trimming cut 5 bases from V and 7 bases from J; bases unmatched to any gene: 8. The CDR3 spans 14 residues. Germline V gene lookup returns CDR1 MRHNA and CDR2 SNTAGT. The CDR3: CASSPDRGTRTQYF. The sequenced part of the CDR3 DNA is TGTGCCAGCAGTCCAGACAGGGGGACCCGGACC.